The clone carrying this T cell receptor beta chain was seen a few times. The sample belongs to a study of identical twins. One entry per CDR3 protein, called by TCRdb with MiXCR from the 5' RACE reads. The data contain about 810,000 distinct CDR3 sequences, about 12% of them singletons. In germline, CDR1 is SGHRS, CDR2 YFSETQ. This CDR3 comprises 14 residues. V dropped 0 bases and J dropped 4 bases, with 10 bases sitting between them. These same data were also listed under a study on yellow fever vaccine responses in identical twins.

The rearrangement uses TRBV5-1 and TRBJ1-2; no definite D call. The sequence was obtained from a young woman in good health. Sequenced material: PBMCs. CDR3 coding DNA: TGCGCCAGCAGCTTGGGTGAGCGGTCCTATGGCTACACCTTC. It is translated as CASSLGERSYGYTF.